These 18 T cell receptor beta chains share one sample of origin, sequenced in a study of regulatory T cells in long-lasting Graves disease (dated by TCRdb to the early 2020s). Library preparation was by multiplex PCR. Sequenced on an Illumina HiSeq 4000. To build TCR beta libraries, CDR3 regions were amplified by Arm-PCR using iRepertoire HTBI primers. The public reads were reanalyzed by TCRdb: fastp trimming at Q25, MiXCR alignment, in-frame beta chains only. Each entry is one CDR3 protein sequence, shown with its most common DNA and genes. The sample yields some 230,000 distinct CDR3 sequences; approximately 20% were counted once. The ten largest clones take up over 20% of the sample. The time point tag for this specimen amounts to: newly diagnosed GD, antithyroid drugs for less than 3 months. RNA was extracted from PBMCs in TRIzol for both TCR sequencing and RNA sequencing. Sequences were derived from peripheral blood mononuclear cells (PBMCs), sampled at new diagnosis, from a patient treated with antithyroid drugs. Receptors were obtained from a female donor with Graves disease.

As concerns this clonotype: Given a much more abundant clone one base away, this may be a read error. This chain uses TRBV11-3 with TRBJ2-4, with D uncertain. The ends were cut back, 5 bases at V and 13 bases at J, with 24 bases in the middle. The CDR3 is 15 amino acids. Germline values: CDR1 SGHNT, CDR2 YENEEA. CDR3 region: CASSRQPGPTDEQYF. CDR3 coding DNA: TGTGCCAGCAGCCGTCAACCGGGCCCTACGGATGAGCAGTACTTC.

This clonotype appeared many times. This chain uses TRBV6-2 or TRBV6-3 with TRBJ2-2; 10 nucleotides line up with TRBD1. Trimming removed 6 bases from V and 6 bases from J; junction bases left unmatched: 4. Per the germline V gene, CDR1 is MNHEY and CDR2 is SVGEGT. CDR3 size: 14 residues. The CDR3: CASRTGQGAGELFF. The CDR3 DNA sequence: TGTGCCAGCAGAACCGGACAGGGGGCCGGGGAGCTGTTTTTT.

V is TRBV7-9 and J is TRBJ2-7; 13 nucleotides line up with TRBD2. The CDR3 is made up of 14 amino acids. With V trimmed by 6 bases and J by 6 bases, 5 bases remained unmatched. Looked up from germline, CDR1 is SEHNR and CDR2 is FQNEAQ (reference sequence). The CDR3 bases are TGTGCCAGCAGAGCCGGGACTAGCGGGACCGAGCAGTACTTC. Protein sequence: CASRAGTSGTEQYF.

In its sample, this clonotype was seen many times. The chain recombines TRBV7-6 with TRBJ2-1, with 8 bases identical to TRBD2. Trimming took 1 base from V and 8 from J; bases not matched to a gene: 7. The CDR3 sequence is 15 residues long. Germline V gene data show CDR1 as SGHVS and CDR2 as FNYEAQ. CDR3 protein: CASSLVGLGSDEQFF. For the CDR3, the DNA is TGTGCCAGCAGCTTAGTGGGACTAGGGTCCGATGAGCAGTTCTTC. Full variable domain (rest looked up from reference TRBV7-6 and TRBJ2-1): GAGVSQSPRYKVTKRGQDVALRCDPISGHVSLYWYRQALGQGPEFLTYFNYEAQQDKSGLPNDRFSAERPEGSISTLTIQRTEQRDSAMYRCASSLVGLGSDEQFFGPGTRLTVL.

V gene TRBV12-5 combines with J gene TRBJ2-2; 9 bases map to TRBD2. There are 16 residues in the CDR3. J lost 3 bases, V lost 1 base, and 3 bases had no gene match. Germline V gives CDR1 LGHNT, CDR2 FRNRAP. The CDR3 sequence is CASGLAVAGDTGELFF. CDR3 bases: TGTGCTAGTGGTTTGGCCGTAGCGGGAGACACCGGGGAGCTGTTTTTT.

Remarks on this clonotype: The CDR3 does not close with the conserved phenylalanine or tryptophan, likely indicating a read error. The V gene is TRBV7-9, the J gene TRBJ2-1; 8 nucleotides agree with TRBD1. Germline loops: CDR1 SEHNR, CDR2 FQNEAQ (reference sequence). This CDR3 spans 14 amino acids. Losses at the gene ends were 5 bases for V and 8 bases for J; bases not matched to a gene: 8. The DNA for the CDR3 is TGTGCCAGCAGCCCAGGACAGGGATCTGATGAGCAGTTCCTC. Its translation: CASSPGQGSDEQFL.

This clonotype was counted at least ten times. The gene calls are TRBV20-1 and TRBJ2-7, with 8 bases identical to TRBD2. Germline V CDR1 and CDR2: DFQATT, SNEGSKA (reference sequence). The CDR3 totals 13 residues. The V and J ends lost 3 bases and 6 bases, in that order; junction bases with no gene match: 7. As DNA, the CDR3 is TGCAGTGCTAGGTCGGGAGGGCCGTCCGAGCAGTACTTC. This codes for CSARSGGPSEQYF.

This clonotype came up many times. This sequence joins TRBV28 and TRBJ2-3; 13 bases are a match to TRBD2. The length of the CDR3 is 14 residues. Germline assignment: CDR1 MDHEN and CDR2 SYDVKM. Trimming took 6 bases from V and 3 from J; bases not matched to a gene: 0. In nucleotides, the CDR3 is TGTGCCAGCAGGACTAGCGGGAGGACAGATACGCAGTATTTT. It specifies CASRTSGRTDTQYF.

The table lists this clonotype with many counts. J is TRBJ2-5 and V is TRBV19, with D possibly matching TRBD1 (6 bases). This CDR3 region has 15 residues. The germline V gene encodes CDR1 LNHDA and CDR2 SQIVND (reference sequence). With 4 bases removed from V and 2 bases from J, the gap between germline ends came to 14 bases. In DNA, the CDR3 is TGTGCCAGTAGTACTAACAGGGATCGGCAAGAGACCCAGTACTTC. It yields the protein CASSTNRDRQETQYF.

This clonotype was seen at least ten times. V is TRBV24-1 and J is TRBJ2-1; 11 nucleotides agree with TRBD2. V lost 1 base to trimming and J lost 8 bases; unmatched junction nucleotides: 3. Germline CDR1 and CDR2: KGHDR and SFDVKD. The CDR3 runs 15 residues. The CDR3 nucleotides are TGTGCCACCAGTGATTTCCTAGCGGGAGGCCATGAGCAGTTCTTC. Its translation is CATSDFLAGGHEQFF.

This clonotype was counted at least ten times. The chain uses TRBV6-2 or TRBV6-3 and TRBJ2-7; TRBD2 matches 13 bases. Germline CDR1 and CDR2: MNHEY and SVGEGT. The ends lost 5 bases at V and 3 bases at J; junction bases unmatched: 10. This CDR3 has 17 residues. The CDR3 DNA follows: TGTGCCAGCAGTGATTGGACTAGCGGGAGCTTGGGCTACGAGCAGTACTTC. Translating it yields CASSDWTSGSLGYEQYF.

This clonotype was seen more than once but under ten times. This chain connects TRBV7-8 to TRBJ1-1; D not certain. In germline, CDR1 is SGHVS, CDR2 FQNEAQ. The CDR3 is 13 residues long. The V end lost 2 bases, the J end lost 7 bases, and 11 bases lay between the germline ends. The CDR3: CASSLSGGIEAFF. CDR3 nucleotides: TGTGCCAGCAGCTTAAGTGGCGGAATTGAAGCTTTCTTT. Full variable domain (outside the CDR3, taken from reference TRBV7-8 and TRBJ1-1): GAGVSQSPRYKVAKRGQDVALRCDPISGHVSLFWYQQALGQGPEFLTYFQNEAQLDKSGLPSDRFFAERPEGSVSTLKIQRTQQEDSAVYLCASSLSGGIEAFFGQGTRLTVV.

This clonotype was recorded many times. The rearrangement joins TRBV20-1 to TRBJ1-1, with TRBD1 as a possible D gene (5 bases). Germline-derived CDR1 and CDR2 are DFQATT and SNEGSKA (reference sequence). This CDR3 region has 12 residues. With 6 bases removed from V and 5 bases from J, the gap between germline ends came to 13 bases. CDR3: CSARVDLTEAFF. The CDR3 DNA reads as TGCAGTGCCAGGGTGGACTTAACTGAAGCTTTCTTT.

This clonotype has ten or more counts. This chain uses TRBV7-9 with TRBJ1-1; 8 nucleotides line up with TRBD1. V lost 2 bases to trimming and J lost 6 bases; unmatched junction nucleotides: 8. The CDR3 covers 15 residues. Germline CDR1 SEHNR, CDR2 FQNEAQ (reference sequence). CDR3 loop: CASSLSTGVKPEAFF. Written as DNA, the CDR3 is TGTGCCAGCAGCTTATCGACAGGGGTTAAACCTGAAGCTTTCTTT. Filled out from reference TRBV7-9 and TRBJ1-1, the complete variable domain reads DTGVSQNPRHKITKRGQNVTFRCDPISEHNRLYWYRQTLGQGPEFLTYFQNEAQLEKSRLLSDRFSAERPKGSFSTLEIQRTEQGDSAMYLCASSLSTGVKPEAFFGQGTRLTVV.

This clonotype was counted at least ten times. Sequence at one end of the junction differs from germline and may be a read error. The chain carries TRBV5-1 and TRBJ2-3; no clear D gene. The CDR3 runs 16 residues. Germline V gene sequence: CDR1 SGHRS, CDR2 YFSETQ. This CDR3 is CASSLATAVSTDTRYF. DNA for the CDR3: TGCGCCAGCAGCTTGGCGACGGCAGTAAGCACAGATACGCGGTATTTT.

V is TRBV9 and J is TRBJ2-3, with 16 bases fitting TRBD2. CDR3 length equals 18 residues. The trim removed 0 bases at V and 4 bases at J, leaving 5 bases unmatched. CDR1 is SGDLS and CDR2 is YYNGEE in the germline V gene. The CDR3 here is CASSVEGTSGRAPDTQYF. The CDR3 bases are TGTGCCAGCAGCGTAGAGGGGACTAGCGGGAGGGCCCCAGATACGCAGTATTTT.

The chain combines TRBV6-9 with TRBJ2-2; D gene unclear. Per the germline V gene, CDR1 is MNHGY and CDR2 is SVAAGI. The CDR3 runs to 14 residues. The V and J ends lost 3 bases and 1 base respectively, with 6 bases between them. The CDR3 DNA is TGTGCCAGCAGTTACGGCCTGAACACCGGGGAGCTGTTTTTT. This encodes CASSYGLNTGELFF.

This clonotype was detected ten times or more. The V call is TRBV12-3 or TRBV12-4, the J call TRBJ2-7; 11 positions agree with TRBD1. V was pared by 3 bases and J by 7 bases, with 5 bases of the junction left unmatched. CDR3 length: 14 amino acids. The CDR3 here is CASSLRTGGREQYF. DNA for the CDR3: TGTGCCAGCAGTTTGAGGACAGGGGGCCGGGAGCAGTACTTC.